This T cell receptor beta chain was captured by sequencing in a study of cytotoxic CD8 clonotypes in ibrutinib-treated CLL. Study-level results: Public clonotypes, rarely seen, contracted or held steady on treatment.

CDR1 and CDR2 from the germline V gene are SGDLS and YYNGEE. Trimming removed 3 bases from V and 9 bases from J, with 13 bases in between. This CDR3 region has 13 residues. The intended depth for sequencing was 1 in 200,000 to 1 in 1 million T cells. Clones were read by immunoSEQ multiplex PCR, and TCRdb kept only the in-frame ones, dropping some. The table records roughly 200,000 clones, more than 75% of them present only once. In regard to this clone: Its antigen is as yet unknown.

This chain uses TRBV9 with TRBJ2-1; D is perhaps TRBD1 (5 bases). The TCR sequence derives from a human donor with chronic lymphocytic leukemia. The material was PBMCs, obtained after 12 months of ibrutinib treatment. CDR3 DNA: TGTGCCAGCAGCGAGAAAATGACAGTTGAGCAGTTCTTC. Its protein is CASSEKMTVEQFF.